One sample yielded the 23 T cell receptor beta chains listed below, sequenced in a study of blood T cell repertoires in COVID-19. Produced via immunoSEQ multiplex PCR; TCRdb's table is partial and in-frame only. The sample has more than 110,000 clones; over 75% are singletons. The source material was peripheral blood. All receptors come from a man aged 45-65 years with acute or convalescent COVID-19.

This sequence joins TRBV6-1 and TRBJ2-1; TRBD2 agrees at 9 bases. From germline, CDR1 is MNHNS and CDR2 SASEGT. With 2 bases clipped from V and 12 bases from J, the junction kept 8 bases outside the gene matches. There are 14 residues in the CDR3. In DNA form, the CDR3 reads TGTGCCAGCAGTGAATCGGGTAGCGGGAGCGGGCAGTTCTTC. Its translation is CASSESGSGSGQFF.

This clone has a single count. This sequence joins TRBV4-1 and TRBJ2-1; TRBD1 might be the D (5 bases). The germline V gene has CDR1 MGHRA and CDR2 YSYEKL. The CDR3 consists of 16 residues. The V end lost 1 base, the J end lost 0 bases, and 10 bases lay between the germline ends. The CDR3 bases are TGCGCCAGCAGCCAAGGGACACAAAGCTCCTACAATGAGCAGTTCTTC. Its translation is CASSQGTQSSYNEQFF.

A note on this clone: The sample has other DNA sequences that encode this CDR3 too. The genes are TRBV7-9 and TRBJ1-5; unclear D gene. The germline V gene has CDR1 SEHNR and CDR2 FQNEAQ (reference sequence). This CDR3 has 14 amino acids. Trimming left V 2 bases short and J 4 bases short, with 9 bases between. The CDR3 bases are TGTGCCAGCAGCTTAACGAGCGGGAATCAGCCCCAGCATTTT. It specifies CASSLTSGNQPQHF. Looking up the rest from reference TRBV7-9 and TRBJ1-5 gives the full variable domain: DTGVSQNPRHKITKRGQNVTFRCDPISEHNRLYWYRQTLGQGPEFLTYFQNEAQLEKSRLLSDRFSAERPKGSFSTLEIQRTEQGDSAMYLCASSLTSGNQPQHFGDGTRLSIL.

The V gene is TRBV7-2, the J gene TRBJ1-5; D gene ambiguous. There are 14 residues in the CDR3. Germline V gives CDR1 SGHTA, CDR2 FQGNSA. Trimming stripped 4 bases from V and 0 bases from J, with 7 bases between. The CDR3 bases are TGTGCCAGCAGCTCAGGTACTAGCAATCAGCCCCAGCATTTT. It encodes CASSSGTSNQPQHF.

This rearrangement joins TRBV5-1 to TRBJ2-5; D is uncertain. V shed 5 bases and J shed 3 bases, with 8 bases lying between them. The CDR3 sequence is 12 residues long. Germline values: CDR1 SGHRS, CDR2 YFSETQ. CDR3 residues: CASSRSKETQYF. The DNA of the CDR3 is TGCGCCAGCAGTAGGAGTAAAGAGACCCAGTACTTC. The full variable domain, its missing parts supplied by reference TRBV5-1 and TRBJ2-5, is KAGVTQTPRYLIKTRGQQVTLSCSPISGHRSVSWYQQTPGQGLQFLFEYFSETQRNKGNFPGRFSGRQFSNSRSEMNVSTLELGDSALYLCASSRSKETQYFGPGTRLLVL.

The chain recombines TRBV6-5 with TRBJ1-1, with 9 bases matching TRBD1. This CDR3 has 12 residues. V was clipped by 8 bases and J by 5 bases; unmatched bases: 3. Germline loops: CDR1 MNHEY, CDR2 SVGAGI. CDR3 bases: TGTGCCAGCGGGACAGGGTTTACTGAAGCTTTCTTT. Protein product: CASGTGFTEAFF.

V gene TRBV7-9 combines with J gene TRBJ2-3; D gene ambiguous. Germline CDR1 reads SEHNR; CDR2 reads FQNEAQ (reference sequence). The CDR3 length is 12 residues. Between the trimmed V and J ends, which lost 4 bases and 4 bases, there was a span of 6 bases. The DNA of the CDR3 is TGTGCCAGCAGCTCCGTTCCAGATACGCAGTATTTT. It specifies CASSSVPDTQYF.

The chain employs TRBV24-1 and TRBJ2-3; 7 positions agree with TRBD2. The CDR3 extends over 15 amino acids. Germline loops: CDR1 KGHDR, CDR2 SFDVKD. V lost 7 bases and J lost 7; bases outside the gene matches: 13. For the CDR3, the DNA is TGTGCCACCAGCTCCGGGAGGACCCTCTCAAATACGCAGTATTTT. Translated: CATSSGRTLSNTQYF.

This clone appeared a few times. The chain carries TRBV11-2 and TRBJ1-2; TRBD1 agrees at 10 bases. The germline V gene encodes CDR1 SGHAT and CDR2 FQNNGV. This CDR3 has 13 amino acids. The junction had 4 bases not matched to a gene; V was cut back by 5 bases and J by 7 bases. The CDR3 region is CASSPGTGVGYTF. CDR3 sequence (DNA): TGTGCCAGCAGCCCTGGGACAGGGGTTGGCTACACCTTC.

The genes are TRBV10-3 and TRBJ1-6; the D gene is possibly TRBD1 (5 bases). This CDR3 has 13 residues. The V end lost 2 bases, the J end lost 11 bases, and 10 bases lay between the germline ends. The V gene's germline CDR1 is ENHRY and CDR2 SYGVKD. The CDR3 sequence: CAISEGGFTPLHF. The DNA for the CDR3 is TGTGCCATCAGTGAGGGGGGGTTTACACCCCTCCACTTT.

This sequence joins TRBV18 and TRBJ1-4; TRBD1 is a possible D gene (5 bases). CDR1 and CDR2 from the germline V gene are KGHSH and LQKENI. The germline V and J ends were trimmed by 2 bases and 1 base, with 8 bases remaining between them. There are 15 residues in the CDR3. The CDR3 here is CASSPRQQTNEKLFF. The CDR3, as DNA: TGTGCCAGCTCACCAAGACAGCAAACTAATGAAAAACTGTTTTTT.

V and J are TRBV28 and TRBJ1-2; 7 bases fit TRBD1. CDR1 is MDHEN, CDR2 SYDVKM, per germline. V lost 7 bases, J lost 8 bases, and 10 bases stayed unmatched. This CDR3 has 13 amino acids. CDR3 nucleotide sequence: TGTGCCAGCACCTTCACAGGGGCCGGAGGCTACACCTTC. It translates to CASTFTGAGGYTF.

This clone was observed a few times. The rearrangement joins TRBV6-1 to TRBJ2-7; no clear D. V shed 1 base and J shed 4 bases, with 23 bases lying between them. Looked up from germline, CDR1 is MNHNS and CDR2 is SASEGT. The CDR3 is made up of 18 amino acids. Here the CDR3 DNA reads TGTGCCAGCAGTGAAGGGAGCGCCGCCCGTTTGATTGTGTACGAGCAGTACTTC. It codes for CASSEGSAARLIVYEQYF.

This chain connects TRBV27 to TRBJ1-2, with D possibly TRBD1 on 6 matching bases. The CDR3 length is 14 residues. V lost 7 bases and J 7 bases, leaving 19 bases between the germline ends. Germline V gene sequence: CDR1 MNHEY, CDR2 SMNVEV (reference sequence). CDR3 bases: TGTGCCAGCAAGGACGGGCAGGGGTATGTTGGCTACACCTTC. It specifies CASKDGQGYVGYTF.

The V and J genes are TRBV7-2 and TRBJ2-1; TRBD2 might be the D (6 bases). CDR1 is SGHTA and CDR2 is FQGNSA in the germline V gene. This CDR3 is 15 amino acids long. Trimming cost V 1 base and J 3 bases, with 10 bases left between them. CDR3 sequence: CASSLEVAVYNEQFF. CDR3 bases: TGTGCCAGCAGCTTAGAAGTAGCGGTCTACAATGAGCAGTTCTTC.

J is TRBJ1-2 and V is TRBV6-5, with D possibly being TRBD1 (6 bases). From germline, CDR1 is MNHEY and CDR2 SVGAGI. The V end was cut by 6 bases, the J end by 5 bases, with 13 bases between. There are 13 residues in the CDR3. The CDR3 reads CASSQGRGYGYTF. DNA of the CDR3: TGTGCCAGCAGCCAGGGGAGAGGATATGGCTACACCTTC.

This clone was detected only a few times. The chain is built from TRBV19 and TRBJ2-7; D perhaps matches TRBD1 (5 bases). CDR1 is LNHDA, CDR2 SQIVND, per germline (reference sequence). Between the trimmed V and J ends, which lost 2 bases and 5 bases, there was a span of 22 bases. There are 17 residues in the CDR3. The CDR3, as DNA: TGTGCCAGTAGTATACTACCTGGGCAGGGTATTCTCCACGAGCAGTACTTC. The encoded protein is CASSILPGQGILHEQYF.

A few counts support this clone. The CDR3 sequence: CASSLALNSLDSSSPLSYNEQFF. The CDR3 DNA is TGTGCCAGCAGCTTAGCCCTTAACTCATTGGACAGCTCTAGCCCTCTCTCCTACAATGAGCAGTTCTTC. The rearrangement uses TRBV13 and TRBJ2-1; tentative D call: TRBD1 (6 bases). Germline V gene lookup returns CDR1 PRHDT and CDR2 FYEKMQ (reference sequence). V gave up 1 base and J gave up 0 bases, with 31 bases separating them. This CDR3 spans 23 amino acids.

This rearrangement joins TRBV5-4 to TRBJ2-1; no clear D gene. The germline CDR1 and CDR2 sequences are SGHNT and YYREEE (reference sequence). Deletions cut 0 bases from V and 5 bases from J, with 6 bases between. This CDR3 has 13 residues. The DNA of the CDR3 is TGTGCCAGCAGCTTGGACAAAAACAATGAGCAGTTCTTC. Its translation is CASSLDKNNEQFF.

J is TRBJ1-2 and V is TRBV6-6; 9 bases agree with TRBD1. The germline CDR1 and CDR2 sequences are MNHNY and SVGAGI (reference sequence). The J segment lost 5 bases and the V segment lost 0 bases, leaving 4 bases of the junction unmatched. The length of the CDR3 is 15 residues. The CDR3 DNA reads TGTGCCAGCAGTTACTCAGGGACAGGGCGTTATGGCTACACCTTC. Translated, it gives CASSYSGTGRYGYTF.

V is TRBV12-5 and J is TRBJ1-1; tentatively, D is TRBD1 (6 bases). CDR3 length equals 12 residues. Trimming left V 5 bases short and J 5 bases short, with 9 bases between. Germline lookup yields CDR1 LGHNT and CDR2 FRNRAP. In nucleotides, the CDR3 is TGTGCTAGTGGTCTTACAGGGACTGAAGCTTTCTTT. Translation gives CASGLTGTEAFF.

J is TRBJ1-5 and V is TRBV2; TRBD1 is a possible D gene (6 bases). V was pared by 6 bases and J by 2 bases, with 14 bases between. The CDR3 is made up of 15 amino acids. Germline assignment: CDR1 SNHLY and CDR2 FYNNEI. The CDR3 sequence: CASRLQGIRNQPQHF. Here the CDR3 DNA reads TGTGCCAGCAGATTACAGGGTATTCGCAATCAGCCCCAGCATTTT.

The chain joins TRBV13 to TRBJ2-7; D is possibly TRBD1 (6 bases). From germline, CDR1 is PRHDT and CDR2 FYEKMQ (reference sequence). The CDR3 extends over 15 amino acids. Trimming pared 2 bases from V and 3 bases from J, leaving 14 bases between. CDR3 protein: CASSLRTGINYEQYF. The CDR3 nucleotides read TGTGCCAGCAGCTTAAGAACAGGGATTAACTACGAGCAGTACTTC.